This T cell receptor (beta chain) was identified during a study of T cell changes during pregnancy in multiple sclerosis. There are 14 residues in the CDR3. The V gene's germline CDR1 is SGHRS and CDR2 YFSETQ. The trim removed 2 bases at V and 4 bases at J, leaving 3 bases unmatched. Profiling relied on immunoSEQ multiplex PCR, and the TCRdb table lists in-frame clones only, not all of them. The table records about 68,000 clones, 90% of them present only once. This clonotype was obtained from a female donor with multiple sclerosis, enrolled in a pregnancy study. V gene TRBV5-1 combines with J gene TRBJ1-1; 9 positions agree with TRBD1. The sequences come from peripheral blood, collected in the third trimester of pregnancy. The CDR3 is CASSLQGAGTEAFF. The DNA of the CDR3 is TGCGCCAGCAGCTTACAGGGGGCCGGCACTGAAGCTTTCTTT. The complete variable domain, with remaining parts taken from reference TRBV5-1 and TRBJ1-1, reads KAGVTQTPRYLIKTRGQQVTLSCSPISGHRSVSWYQQTPGQGLQFLFEYFSETQRNKGNFPGRFSGRQFSNSRSEMNVSTLELGDSALYLCASSLQGAGTEAFFGQGTRLTVV.